These 10 T cell receptor beta chains originate from one sample sequenced in a study of T cell changes during pregnancy in multiple sclerosis (dated 2019 in TCRdb). The library was prepared using the immunoSEQ multiplex PCR assay. TCRdb stores this immuneACCESS table with in-frame sequences only. Part of the clones is absent; in the studies checked, under half of the shortfall reflects unresolved V genes, and no reason is known for the rest. Within this sample are about 64,000 clones, with about 96% of them counted one time only. The ten largest account for around 2.5% of the sample. The input for sequencing was CD8+ T cells from peripheral blood mononuclear cells, taken after pregnancy. The source is a female donor with multiple sclerosis, enrolled in a pregnancy study.

This sequence joins TRBV27 and TRBJ2-1; 10 positions match TRBD2. The CDR3 loop spans 19 amino acids. The junction had 15 bases not matched to a gene; V was cut back by 6 bases and J by 1 base. Germline CDR1 reads MNHEY; CDR2 reads SMNVEV (reference sequence). The CDR3 protein is CASRGGRTSGEGSYNEQFF. The CDR3 DNA follows: TGTGCCAGCAGGGGGGGAAGGACTAGCGGAGAGGGATCCTACAATGAGCAGTTCTTC.

V and J are TRBV5-4 and TRBJ2-3; 9 bases are shared with TRBD2. The CDR3 length is 16 residues. Germline loops: CDR1 SGHNT, CDR2 YYREEE (reference sequence). V shed 1 base and J 4 bases; nucleotides not matched to a gene: 7. The CDR3 is CASSLMPSGDADTQYF. CDR3 in DNA: TGTGCCAGCAGCTTGATGCCTAGCGGGGATGCAGATACGCAGTATTTT.

The chain uses TRBV4-1 and TRBJ2-5; perhaps TRBD2 as D (6 bases). Trimming cost V 1 base and J 5 bases, with 8 bases left between them. The CDR3 consists of 13 residues. Germline-derived CDR1 and CDR2 are MGHRA and YSYEKL. The CDR3 DNA reads as TGCGCCAGCAGCCAAGGGGGGGATGAGACCCAGTACTTC. This sequence encodes CASSQGGDETQYF.

The chain recombines TRBV11-1 with TRBJ1-1; 8 bases are a match to TRBD1. The germline V gene has CDR1 SGHAT and CDR2 FQDESV (reference sequence). The CDR3 consists of 18 residues. V dropped 3 bases and J dropped 0; count of bases not matched to a gene: 12. CDR3: CASSLVTGGMGVNTEAFF. As DNA, the CDR3 is TGTGCCAGCAGCTTGGTTACAGGGGGAATGGGAGTGAACACTGAAGCTTTCTTT.

The chain is built from TRBV5-4 and TRBJ2-2; D is unclear. Germline V CDR1 and CDR2: SGHNT, YYREEE (reference sequence). This CDR3 has 13 amino acids. V was shortened by 4 bases and J by 2 bases, with 6 bases between the two germline ends. The CDR3 here is CASSPFNTGELFF. The CDR3 bases are TGTGCCAGCAGCCCCTTTAACACCGGGGAGCTGTTTTTT.

V gene TRBV28 combines with J gene TRBJ2-1, with 15 bases matching TRBD2. Germline values: CDR1 MDHEN, CDR2 SYDVKM. The CDR3 has 18 residues. V shed 6 bases, J shed 5 bases, and the junction held 11 bases outside the gene matches. This chain's CDR3 is CASSSGLAGGPWDNEQFF. DNA for the CDR3: TGTGCCAGCAGCTCTGGACTAGCGGGAGGGCCATGGGACAATGAGCAGTTCTTC.

The rearrangement uses TRBV7-9 and TRBJ1-2; D possibly corresponds to TRBD1 (6 bases). The CDR3 spans 15 residues. Deletions cut 7 bases from V and 3 bases from J, with 18 bases between. In germline, CDR1 is SEHNR, CDR2 FQNEAQ (reference sequence). CDR3 nucleotides: TGTGCCAGCACCCTACCGGGGGGGACACACTATGGCTACACCTTC. This encodes CASTLPGGTHYGYTF.

Here the CDR3 reads CASSLDRNQPQHF. CDR3 DNA: TGTGCCAGCAGCTTGGACAGAAATCAGCCCCAGCATTTT. The chain links TRBV7-8 to TRBJ1-5, with D possibly being TRBD1 (6 bases). Germline CDR1 and CDR2: SGHVS and FQNEAQ. This CDR3 has 13 amino acids. Trimming removed 3 bases from V and 4 bases from J, with 7 bases in between.

The chain couples TRBV30 to TRBJ2-7; 7 positions match TRBD1. The CDR3 consists of 12 residues. J gave up 3 bases and V 5 bases, and 4 bases lay outside the gene matches. Germline CDR1 is GTSNPN and CDR2 is SVGIG (reference sequence). CDR3 DNA: TGTGCCTGGGGGACAGACATCTACGAGCAGTACTTC. It is translated as CAWGTDIYEQYF.

The CDR3, as DNA: TGTGCCAGCAGTTTCAGCGGGAGCGGGTACGAGCAGTACTTC. The encoded protein is CASSFSGSGYEQYF. The J gene is TRBJ2-7, the V gene TRBV7-8; TRBD2 matches 8 bases. V trimming: 6 bases; J trimming: 4 bases; junction bases outside the gene matches: 8. CDR3 length: 14 residues. Looked up from germline, CDR1 is SGHVS and CDR2 is FQNEAQ.